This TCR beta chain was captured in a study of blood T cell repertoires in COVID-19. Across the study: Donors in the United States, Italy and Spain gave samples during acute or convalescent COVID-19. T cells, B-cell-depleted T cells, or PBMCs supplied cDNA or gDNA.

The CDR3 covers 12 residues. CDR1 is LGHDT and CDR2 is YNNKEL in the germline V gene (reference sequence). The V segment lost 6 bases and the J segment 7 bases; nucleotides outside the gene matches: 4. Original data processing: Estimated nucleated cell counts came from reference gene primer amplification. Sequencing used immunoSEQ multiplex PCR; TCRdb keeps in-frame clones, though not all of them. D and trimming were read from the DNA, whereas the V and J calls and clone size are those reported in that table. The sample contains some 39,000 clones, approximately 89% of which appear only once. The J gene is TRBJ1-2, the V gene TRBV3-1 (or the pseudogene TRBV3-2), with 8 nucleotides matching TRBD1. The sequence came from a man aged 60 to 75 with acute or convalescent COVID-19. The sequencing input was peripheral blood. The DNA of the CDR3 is TGTGCCAGCAGTCGCGACAGGGGTGGCTACACCTTC. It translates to CASSRDRGGYTF.